This is a list of T cell receptor beta chains from one sample in a study of blood T cell repertoires in COVID-19. Generated by immunoSEQ multiplex PCR, the TCRdb table keeps only in-frame clones and is missing some. The sample shows about 170,000 clones, about four fifths of them seen only once. Sequencing was performed on peripheral blood. These receptors were obtained from a woman aged 70-85 years who had recovered from COVID-19. The conserved cysteine and the conserved F or W are not part of the CDR3 here.

V gene,CDR3 protein
TRBV24-1,ATSEPPGQGGEKLF
TRBV19,ASSPRGLGEKLF
TRBV6-5,ASSYSAGVPQH
TRBV2,ATLGPRRIYGYT
TRBV29-1,SVEDLRGIDAGYT
TRBV7-2,ASSLVPGHEQY
TRBV7-3,ASTPGLHTGELF
TRBV28,ASSYPGTSGRAWSRYEQY
TRBV19,ASSLDRSPSGNTIY
TRBV2,ASTRTGDNSPLH
TRBV10-3,AISESSYREQAF
TRBV12-5,ASGLGTIGDTQY
TRBV6-1,ASSDGTGLATLTEAF
TRBV7-2,ASSSLSGNTIY
TRBV6-2/TRBV6-3,ASTPGGRGTEAF
TRBV10-2,ASIRGTGGTGELF
TRBV3-1/TRBV3-2,ASSQFPGGTEAF
TRBV2,ASSEDVPPAGVLT
TRBV3-1/TRBV3-2,ASSPQRGPYEQY
TRBV28,ASTGTSGAPSYNEQF
TRBV12-3/TRBV12-4,ASSFGAGVTIY
TRBV5-1,ASSSTGSYEQY
TRBV6-2/TRBV6-3,ASSYDRGGTEAF
TRBV11-1,ASSPGGTGVDEQY
TRBV5-6,ASSLEGTPNNEQF
TRBV5-6,ASSRPTGWVQETQY
TRBV28,ASSLLGAGGLDGQF
TRBV11-3,ASSGGWENEQF
TRBV7-2,ASSPSSGQANSPLH